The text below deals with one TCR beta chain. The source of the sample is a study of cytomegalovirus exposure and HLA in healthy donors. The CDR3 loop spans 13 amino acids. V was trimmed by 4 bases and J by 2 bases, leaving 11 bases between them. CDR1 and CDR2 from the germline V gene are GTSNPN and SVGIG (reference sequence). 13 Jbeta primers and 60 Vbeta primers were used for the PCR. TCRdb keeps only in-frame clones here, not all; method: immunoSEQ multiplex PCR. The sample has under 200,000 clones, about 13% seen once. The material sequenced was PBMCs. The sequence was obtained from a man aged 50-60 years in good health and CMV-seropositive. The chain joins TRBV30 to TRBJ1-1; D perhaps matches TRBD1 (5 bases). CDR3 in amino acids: CAWKQVLNTEAFF. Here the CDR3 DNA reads TGTGCCTGGAAACAGGTACTTAACACTGAAGCTTTCTTT.